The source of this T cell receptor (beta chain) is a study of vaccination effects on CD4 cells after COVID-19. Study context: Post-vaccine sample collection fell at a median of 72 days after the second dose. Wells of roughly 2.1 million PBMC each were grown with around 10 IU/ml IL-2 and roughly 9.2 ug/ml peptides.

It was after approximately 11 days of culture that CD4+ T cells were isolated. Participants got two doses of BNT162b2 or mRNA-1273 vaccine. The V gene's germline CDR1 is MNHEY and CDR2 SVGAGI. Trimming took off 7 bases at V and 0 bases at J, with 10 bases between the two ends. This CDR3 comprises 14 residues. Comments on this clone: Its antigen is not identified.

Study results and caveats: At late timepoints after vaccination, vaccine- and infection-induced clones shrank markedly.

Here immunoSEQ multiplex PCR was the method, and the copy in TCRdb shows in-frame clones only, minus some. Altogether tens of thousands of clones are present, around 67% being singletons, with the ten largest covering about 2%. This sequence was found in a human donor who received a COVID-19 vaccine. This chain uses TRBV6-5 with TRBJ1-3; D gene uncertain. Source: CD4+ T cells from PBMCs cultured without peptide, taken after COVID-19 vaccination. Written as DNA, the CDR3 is TGTGCCAGCAACCCCACGAGCTCTGGAAACACCATATATTTT. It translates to CASNPTSSGNTIYF.